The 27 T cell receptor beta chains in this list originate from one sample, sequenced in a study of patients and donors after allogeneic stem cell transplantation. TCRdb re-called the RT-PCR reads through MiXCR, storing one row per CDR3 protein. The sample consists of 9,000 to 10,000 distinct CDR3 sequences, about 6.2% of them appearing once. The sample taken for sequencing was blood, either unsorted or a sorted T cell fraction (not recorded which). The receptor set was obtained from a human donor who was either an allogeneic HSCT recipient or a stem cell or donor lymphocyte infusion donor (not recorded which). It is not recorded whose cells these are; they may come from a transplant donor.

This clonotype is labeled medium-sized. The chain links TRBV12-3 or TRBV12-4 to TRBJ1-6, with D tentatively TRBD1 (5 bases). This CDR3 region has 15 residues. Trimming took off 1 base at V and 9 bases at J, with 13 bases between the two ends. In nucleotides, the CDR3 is TGTGCCAGCAGTTTAGTGGCAGGGAGTAGTTCACCCCTCCACTTT. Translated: CASSLVAGSSSPLHF.

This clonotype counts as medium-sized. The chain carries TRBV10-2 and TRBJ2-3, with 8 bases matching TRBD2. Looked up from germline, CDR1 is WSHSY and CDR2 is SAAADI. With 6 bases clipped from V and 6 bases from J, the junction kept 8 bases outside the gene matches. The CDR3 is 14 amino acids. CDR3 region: CASSPIAGLDTQYF. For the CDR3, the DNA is TGCGCCAGCAGCCCTATAGCGGGACTGGATACGCAGTATTTT.

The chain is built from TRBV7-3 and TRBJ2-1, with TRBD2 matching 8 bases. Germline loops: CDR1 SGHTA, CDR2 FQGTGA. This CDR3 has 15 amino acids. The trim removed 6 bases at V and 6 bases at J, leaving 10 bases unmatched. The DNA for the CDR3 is TGTGCCAGCAGTTCGCGAGCGGGAGCGACCAATGAGCAGTTCTTC. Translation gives CASSSRAGATNEQFF.

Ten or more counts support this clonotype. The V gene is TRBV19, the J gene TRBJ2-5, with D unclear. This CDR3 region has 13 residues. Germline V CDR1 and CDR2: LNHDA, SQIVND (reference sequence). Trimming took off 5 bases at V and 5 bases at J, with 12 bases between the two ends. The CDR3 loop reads CASSRLAGETQYF. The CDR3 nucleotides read TGTGCCAGTAGTCGGCTCGCCGGTGAGACCCAGTACTTC.

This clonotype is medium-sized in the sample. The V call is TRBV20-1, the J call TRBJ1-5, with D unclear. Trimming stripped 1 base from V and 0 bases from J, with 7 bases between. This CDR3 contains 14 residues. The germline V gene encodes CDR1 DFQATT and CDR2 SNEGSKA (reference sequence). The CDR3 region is CSARGQFSNQPQHF. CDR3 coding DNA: TGCAGTGCTAGAGGGCAGTTTAGCAATCAGCCCCAGCATTTT.

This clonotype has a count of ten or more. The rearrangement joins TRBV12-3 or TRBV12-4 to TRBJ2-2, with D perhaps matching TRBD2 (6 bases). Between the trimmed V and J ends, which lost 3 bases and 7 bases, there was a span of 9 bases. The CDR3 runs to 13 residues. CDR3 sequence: CASSFGGFGELFF. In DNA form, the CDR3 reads TGTGCCAGCAGTTTCGGGGGTTTCGGGGAGCTGTTTTTT.

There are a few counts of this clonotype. The CDR3 nucleotides are TGTGCCAGCAGCCTCGGGACAGGGGGCTCCTATAATTCACCCCTCCACTTT. It is translated as CASSLGTGGSYNSPLHF. V and J are TRBV7-9 and TRBJ1-6; 11 nucleotides match TRBD1. Germline-derived CDR1 and CDR2 are SEHNR and FQNEAQ (reference sequence). CDR3 length: 17 amino acids. Trimming at V came to 5 bases and at J to 0 bases, leaving 3 bases not matched to a gene.

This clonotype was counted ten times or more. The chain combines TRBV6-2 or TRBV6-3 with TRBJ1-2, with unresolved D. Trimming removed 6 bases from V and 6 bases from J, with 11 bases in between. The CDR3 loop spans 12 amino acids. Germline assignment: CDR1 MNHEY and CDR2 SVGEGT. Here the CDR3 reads CASRPPEDGYTF. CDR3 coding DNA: TGTGCCAGCAGACCCCCAGAGGATGGCTACACCTTC.

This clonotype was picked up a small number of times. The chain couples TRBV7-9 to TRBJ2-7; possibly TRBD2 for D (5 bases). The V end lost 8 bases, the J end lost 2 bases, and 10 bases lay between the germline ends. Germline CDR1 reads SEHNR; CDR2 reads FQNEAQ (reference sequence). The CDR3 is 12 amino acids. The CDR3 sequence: CASQRATYEQYF. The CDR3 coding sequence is TGTGCCAGCCAGAGGGCCACCTACGAGCAGTACTTC.

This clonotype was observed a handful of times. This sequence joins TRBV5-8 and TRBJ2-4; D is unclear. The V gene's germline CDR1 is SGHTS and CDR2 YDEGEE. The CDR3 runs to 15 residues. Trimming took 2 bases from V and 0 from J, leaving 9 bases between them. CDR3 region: CASSFVEIAKNIQYF. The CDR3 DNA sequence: TGTGCCAGCAGCTTTGTTGAGATAGCCAAAAACATTCAGTACTTC.

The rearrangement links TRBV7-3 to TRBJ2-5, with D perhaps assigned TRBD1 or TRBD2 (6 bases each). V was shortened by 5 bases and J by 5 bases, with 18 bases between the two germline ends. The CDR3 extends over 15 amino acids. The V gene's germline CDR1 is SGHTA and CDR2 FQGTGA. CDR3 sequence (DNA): TGTGCCAGCAGCCTCACCCCGACAGGAGGGGAGACCCAGTACTTC. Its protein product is CASSLTPTGGETQYF.

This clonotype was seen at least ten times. The CDR3 DNA sequence: TGTGCCAGCAGGGTCTCGTTACGGAATGAGCAGTTCTTC. This encodes CASRVSLRNEQFF. The chain combines TRBV28 with TRBJ2-1; D not resolved. The CDR3 loop spans 13 amino acids. Germline V gene lookup returns CDR1 MDHEN and CDR2 SYDVKM. V gave up 6 bases and J gave up 7 bases, with 13 bases separating them.

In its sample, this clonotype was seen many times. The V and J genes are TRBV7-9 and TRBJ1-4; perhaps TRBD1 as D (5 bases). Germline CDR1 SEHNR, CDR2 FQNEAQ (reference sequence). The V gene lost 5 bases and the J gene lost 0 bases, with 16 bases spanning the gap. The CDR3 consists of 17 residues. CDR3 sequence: CASSRLGVGATNEKLFF. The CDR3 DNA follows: TGTGCCAGCAGCCGCCTCGGGGTGGGGGCAACTAATGAAAAACTGTTTTTT.

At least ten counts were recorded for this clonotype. The CDR3 nucleotides are TGTGCCAGCTCACCGGGGACTAGCGGATTTTACGAGCAGTACTTC. Translation: CASSPGTSGFYEQYF. The V call is TRBV18, the J call TRBJ2-7, with 11 bases lining up with TRBD2. Germline assignment: CDR1 KGHSH and CDR2 LQKENI. This CDR3 spans 15 amino acids. V shed 3 bases and J 4 bases; nucleotides not matched to a gene: 5.

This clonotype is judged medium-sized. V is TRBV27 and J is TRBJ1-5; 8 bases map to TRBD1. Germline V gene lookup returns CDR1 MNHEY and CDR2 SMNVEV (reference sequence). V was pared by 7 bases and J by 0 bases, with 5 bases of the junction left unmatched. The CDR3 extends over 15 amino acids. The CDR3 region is CASMDRAYSNQPQHF. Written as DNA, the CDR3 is TGTGCCAGCATGGACAGGGCGTATAGCAATCAGCCCCAGCATTTT.

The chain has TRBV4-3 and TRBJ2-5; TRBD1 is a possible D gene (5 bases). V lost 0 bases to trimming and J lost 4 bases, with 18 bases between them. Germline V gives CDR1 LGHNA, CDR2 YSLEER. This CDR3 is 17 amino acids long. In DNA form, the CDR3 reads TGCGCCAGCAGCCAAGATTTAATTAGGGGTCTGAGAGAGACCCAGTACTTC. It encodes CASSQDLIRGLRETQYF.

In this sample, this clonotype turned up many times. CDR3 bases: TGTGCCTGGAGTGCATCTAACTATGGCTACACCTTC. It codes for CAWSASNYGYTF. The chain combines TRBV30 with TRBJ1-2, with D unresolved. Germline values: CDR1 GTSNPN, CDR2 SVGIG (reference sequence). V shed 1 base and J shed 0 bases, with 3 bases lying between them. The CDR3 sequence is 12 residues long.

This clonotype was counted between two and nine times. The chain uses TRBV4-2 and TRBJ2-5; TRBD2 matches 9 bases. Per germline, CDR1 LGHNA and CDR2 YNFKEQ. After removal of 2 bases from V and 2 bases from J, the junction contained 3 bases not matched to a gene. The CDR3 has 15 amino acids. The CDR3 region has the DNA TGTGCCAGCAGCCAACTAGCGGGAACACAAGAGACCCAGTACTTC. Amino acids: CASSQLAGTQETQYF.

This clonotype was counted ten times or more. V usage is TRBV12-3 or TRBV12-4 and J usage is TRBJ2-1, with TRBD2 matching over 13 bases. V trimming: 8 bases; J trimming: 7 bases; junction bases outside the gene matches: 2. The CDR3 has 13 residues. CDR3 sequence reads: CASRTSGRNEQFF. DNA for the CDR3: TGTGCCAGCCGGACTAGCGGGAGAAATGAGCAGTTCTTC.

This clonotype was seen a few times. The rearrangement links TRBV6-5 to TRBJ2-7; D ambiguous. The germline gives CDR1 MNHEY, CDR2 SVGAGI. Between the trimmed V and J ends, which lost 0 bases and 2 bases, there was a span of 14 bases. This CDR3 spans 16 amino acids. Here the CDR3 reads CASSYSYRAATYEQYF. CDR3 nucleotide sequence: TGTGCCAGCAGTTACTCTTATCGGGCAGCTACCTACGAGCAGTACTTC.

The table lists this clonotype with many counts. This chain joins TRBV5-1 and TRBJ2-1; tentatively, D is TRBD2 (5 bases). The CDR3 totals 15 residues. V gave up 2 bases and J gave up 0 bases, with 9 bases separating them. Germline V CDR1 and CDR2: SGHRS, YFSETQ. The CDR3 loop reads CASSLVGSSYNEQFF. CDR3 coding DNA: TGCGCCAGCAGCTTAGTAGGGAGCTCCTACAATGAGCAGTTCTTC.

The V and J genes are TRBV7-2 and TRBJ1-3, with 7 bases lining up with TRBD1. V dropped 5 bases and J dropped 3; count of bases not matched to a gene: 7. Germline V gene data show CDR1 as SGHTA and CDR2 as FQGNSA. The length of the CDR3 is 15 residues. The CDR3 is CASSNLQGNGNTIYF. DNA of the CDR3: TGTGCCAGCAGCAACTTACAGGGGAATGGAAACACCATATATTTT.

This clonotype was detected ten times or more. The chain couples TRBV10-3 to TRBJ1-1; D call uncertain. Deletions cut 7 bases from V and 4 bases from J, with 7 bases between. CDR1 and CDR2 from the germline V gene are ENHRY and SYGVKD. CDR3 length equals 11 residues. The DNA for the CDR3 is TGTGCCATCAAAGCGGGCACTGAAGCTTTCTTT. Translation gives CAIKAGTEAFF.

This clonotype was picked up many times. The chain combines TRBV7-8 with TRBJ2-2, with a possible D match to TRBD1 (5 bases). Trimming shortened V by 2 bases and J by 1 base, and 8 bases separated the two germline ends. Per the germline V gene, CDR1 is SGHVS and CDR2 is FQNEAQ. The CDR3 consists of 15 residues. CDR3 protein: CASSLLGRNTGELFF. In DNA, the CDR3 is TGTGCCAGCAGCTTACTGGGGCGGAACACCGGGGAGCTGTTTTTT.

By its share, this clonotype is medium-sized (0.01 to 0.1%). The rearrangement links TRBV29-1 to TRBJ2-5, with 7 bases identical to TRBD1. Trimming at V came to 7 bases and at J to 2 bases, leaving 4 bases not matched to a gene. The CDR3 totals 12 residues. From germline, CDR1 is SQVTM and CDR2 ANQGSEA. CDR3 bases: TGCAGCGCTGGGGACAGACAAGAGACCCAGTACTTC. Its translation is CSAGDRQETQYF.

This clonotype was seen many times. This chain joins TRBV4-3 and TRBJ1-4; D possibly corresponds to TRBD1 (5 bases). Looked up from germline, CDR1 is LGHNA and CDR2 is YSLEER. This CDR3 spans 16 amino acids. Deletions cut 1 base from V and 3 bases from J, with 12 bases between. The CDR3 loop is CASSQGGWTSNEKLFF. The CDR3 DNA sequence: TGCGCCAGCAGCCAAGGGGGTTGGACATCTAATGAAAAACTGTTTTTT.

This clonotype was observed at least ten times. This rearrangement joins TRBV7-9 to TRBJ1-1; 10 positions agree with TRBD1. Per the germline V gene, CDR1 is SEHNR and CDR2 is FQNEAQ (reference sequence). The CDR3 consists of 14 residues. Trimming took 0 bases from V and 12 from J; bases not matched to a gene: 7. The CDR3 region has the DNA TGTGCCAGCAGCTTAGCCGGACAGGGGGACATGACTTTCTTT. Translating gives CASSLAGQGDMTFF.